This T cell receptor (beta chain) was recovered during a study of PD-L1 blockade in urothelial cancer. About the study: The researchers analyzed blood 3 weeks (second dose) and 6 weeks after treatment start.

The count of this clone is one. Its antigen is unknown. Clones were sequenced by immunoSEQ multiplex PCR, and TCRdb holds only the in-frame ones, with some missing. The table shows around 100,000 clones, with about 90% occurring only once. Study results and limitations: Lower pretreatment blood TCR clonality, under the median, predicted better survival, researchers reported.

V was clipped by 7 bases and J by 7 bases; unmatched bases: 7. The CDR3 has 13 residues. Germline V gene sequence: CDR1 MNHNS, CDR2 SASEGT. This TCR came from an elderly woman with urothelial cancer. The genes are TRBV6-1 and TRBJ1-5; 7 positions agree with TRBD1. Source: PBMCs, taken around atezolizumab (anti-PD-L1) treatment. Written as DNA, the CDR3 is TGTGCCAGCACTAGCCAGGGGGGACAGCCCCAGCATTTT. Its translation is CASTSQGGQPQHF.